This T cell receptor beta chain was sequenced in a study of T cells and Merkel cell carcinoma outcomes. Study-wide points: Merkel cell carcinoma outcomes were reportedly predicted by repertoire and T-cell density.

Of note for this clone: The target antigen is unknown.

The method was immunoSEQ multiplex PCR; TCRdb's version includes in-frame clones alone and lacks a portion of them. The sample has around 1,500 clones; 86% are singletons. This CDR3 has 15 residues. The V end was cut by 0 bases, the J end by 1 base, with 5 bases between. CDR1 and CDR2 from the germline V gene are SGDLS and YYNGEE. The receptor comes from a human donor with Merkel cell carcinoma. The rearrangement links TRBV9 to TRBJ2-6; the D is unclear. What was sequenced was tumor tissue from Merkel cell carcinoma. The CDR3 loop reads CASSVDGSGANVLTF. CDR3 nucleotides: TGTGCCAGCAGCGTAGATGGGTCTGGGGCCAACGTCCTGACTTTC.